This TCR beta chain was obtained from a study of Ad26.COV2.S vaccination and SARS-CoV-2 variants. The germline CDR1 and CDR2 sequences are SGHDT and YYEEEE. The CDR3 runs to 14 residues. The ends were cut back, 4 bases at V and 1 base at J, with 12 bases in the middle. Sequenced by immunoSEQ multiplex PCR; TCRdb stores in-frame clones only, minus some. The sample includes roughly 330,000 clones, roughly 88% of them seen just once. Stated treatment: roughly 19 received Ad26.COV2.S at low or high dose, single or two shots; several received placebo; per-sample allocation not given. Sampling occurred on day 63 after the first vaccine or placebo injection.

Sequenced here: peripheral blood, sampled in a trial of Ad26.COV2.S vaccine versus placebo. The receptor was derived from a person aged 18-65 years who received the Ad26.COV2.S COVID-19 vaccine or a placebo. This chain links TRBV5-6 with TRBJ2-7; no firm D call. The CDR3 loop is CASSPLGASYEQYF. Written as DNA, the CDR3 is TGTGCCAGCAGCCCACTCGGAGCGTCCTACGAGCAGTACTTC. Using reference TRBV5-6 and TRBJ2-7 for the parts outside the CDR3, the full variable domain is DAGVTQSPTHLIKTRGQQVTLRCSPKSGHDTVSWYQQALGQGPQFIFQYYEEEERQRGNFPDRFSGHQFPNYSSELNVNALLLGDSALYLCASSPLGASYEQYFGPGTRLTVT.